Presented here are 32 T cell receptor beta chains from one specimen sequenced in a study of cytomegalovirus exposure and HLA in healthy donors. The study ran its PCR with 60 Vbeta and 13 Jbeta primers. Clones were read by immunoSEQ multiplex PCR, and TCRdb kept only the in-frame ones, dropping some. The sample includes 180,000 or so clones, roughly four fifths of them seen just once. The sequenced sample consisted of PBMCs. The receptors were gathered from a man younger than 35 in good health and CMV-seronegative.

As regards this clone: An end of the junction differs from the germline gene, which may be a read error. The rearrangement links TRBV15 to TRBJ1-1; 9 nucleotides align to TRBD1. This CDR3 has 14 amino acids. CDR1 is LNHNV and CDR2 is YYDKDF in the germline V gene (reference sequence). The CDR3 sequence: CATSRDRGDRAINF. The CDR3 nucleotides read TGTGCCACCAGCAGAGACCGGGGGGACAGGGCAATAAATTTT. The complete variable domain, with remaining parts taken from reference TRBV15 and TRBJ1-1, reads DAMVIQNPRYQVTQFGKPVTLSCSQTLNHNVMYWYQQKSSQAPKLLFHYYDKDFNNEADTPDNFQSRRPNTSFCFLDIRSPGLGDTAMYLCATSRDRGDRAINFGQGTRLTVV.

V is TRBV6-5 and J is TRBJ2-1; no definite D call. CDR3 length: 11 residues. The ends were cut back, 2 bases at V and 10 bases at J, with 6 bases in the middle. CDR1 and CDR2 (germline): MNHEY, SVGAGI. This CDR3 reads CASSYLTEQFF. The CDR3 bases are TGTGCCAGCAGTTACCTGACAGAGCAGTTCTTC.

V and J are TRBV6-6 and TRBJ1-2; a weak D match, TRBD1 (6 bases). There are 12 residues in the CDR3. V lost 7 bases to trimming and J lost 8 bases, with 14 bases between them. In germline, CDR1 is MNHNY, CDR2 SVGAGI (reference sequence). CDR3 region: CASTRGLDGYTF. DNA of the CDR3: TGTGCCAGCACGCGGGGGCTGGACGGCTACACCTTC.

The chain carries TRBV19 and TRBJ1-6; unclear D gene. Germline assignment: CDR1 LNHDA and CDR2 SQIVND (reference sequence). This CDR3 region has 13 residues. V was clipped by 5 bases and J by 7 bases, with 9 bases between them. This CDR3 reads CASSLKQNSPLHF. CDR3 coding DNA: TGTGCCAGTAGTCTCAAACAGAATTCACCCCTCCACTTT.

This clone was seen only once. This chain links TRBV14 with TRBJ1-1, with TRBD1 matching over 7 bases. V gave up 4 bases and J gave up 3 bases; unmatched junction bases: 2. Germline CDR1 reads SGHDN; CDR2 reads FVKESK. This CDR3 has 13 residues. CDR3: CASSLGTDTEAFF. In DNA, the CDR3 is TGTGCCAGCAGCCTAGGGACAGACACTGAAGCTTTCTTT.

This chain connects TRBV23-1 to TRBJ2-7; 10 bases fit TRBD2. TRBV23-1 is placed among ORFs of uncertain function. The V gene end was trimmed by 7 bases and the J gene end by 4 bases; junction bases not matched to a gene: 7. CDR3 length: 14 residues. This chain's CDR3 is CASTILAGPYEQYF. DNA for the CDR3: TGCGCCAGCACCATACTAGCGGGACCTTACGAGCAGTACTTC.

This clone was seen once. The chain couples TRBV7-2 to TRBJ1-6, with D tentatively TRBD1 (5 bases). The length of the CDR3 is 13 residues. CDR1 is SGHTA, CDR2 FQGNSA, per germline. V lost 5 bases and J 8 bases, leaving 10 bases between the germline ends. The CDR3 is CASSPGPHSPLHF. CDR3 bases: TGTGCCAGCAGCCCAGGGCCGCATTCACCCCTCCACTTT.

Only one count was recorded for this clone. The chain combines TRBV27 with TRBJ2-3; D perhaps matches TRBD1 (5 bases). Germline loops: CDR1 MNHEY, CDR2 SMNVEV (reference sequence). The germline V and J ends were trimmed by 6 bases and 5 bases, with 6 bases remaining between them. The CDR3 contains 11 residues. The CDR3 nucleotides read TGTGCCAGCAGAAGGGGAGATACGCAGTATTTT. This translates into CASRRGDTQYF.

This clone occurred a few times. The chain is built from TRBV9 and TRBJ2-5, with 7 positions matching TRBD2. Germline CDR1 reads SGDLS; CDR2 reads YYNGEE. CDR3 size: 14 residues. V lost 4 bases, J lost 1 base, and 4 bases stayed unmatched. CDR3 in amino acids: CASSTGTIQETQYF. In DNA, the CDR3 is TGTGCCAGCAGCACCGGGACTATCCAAGAGACCCAGTACTTC.

The chain carries TRBV5-4 and TRBJ1-2; 8 bases align to TRBD1. V dropped 6 bases and J dropped 4; count of bases not matched to a gene: 5. This CDR3 contains 13 residues. Germline-derived CDR1 and CDR2 are SGHNT and YYREEE (reference sequence). The CDR3 is CASTPDRAYGYTF. CDR3 DNA sequence: TGTGCCAGCACCCCGGACAGGGCCTATGGCTACACCTTC.

The gene calls are TRBV2 and TRBJ2-5, with D possibly matching TRBD2 (5 bases). The J call may be wrong; the DNA end is better matched by TRBJ2-7. Germline V gives CDR1 SNHLY, CDR2 FYNNEI. The CDR3 contains 14 residues. As DNA, the CDR3 is TGTGCCACCTTGGAAGGGAGAGTTCTCTACGAGCAGTACTTC. It yields the protein CATLEGRVLYEQYF.

V and J are TRBV6-1 and TRBJ1-1; D is possibly TRBD1 (5 bases). With 7 bases removed from V and 5 bases from J, the gap between germline ends came to 11 bases. Germline V lookup: CDR1 MNHNS, CDR2 SASEGT. The CDR3 totals 12 residues. CDR3 sequence: CASTFRGTEAFF. The CDR3 nucleotides read TGTGCCAGCACGTTCCGGGGGACTGAAGCTTTCTTT.

The CDR3 region is CASSSGQRIAAPDTQYF. CDR3 coding DNA: TGTGCCAGCAGCTCGGGTCAGAGGATAGCGGCTCCAGATACGCAGTATTTT. This sequence joins TRBV7-2 and TRBJ2-3, with D maybe TRBD2 (6 bases). This CDR3 is 17 amino acids long. V was trimmed by 4 bases and J by 4 bases, leaving 21 bases between them. Germline V gene lookup returns CDR1 SGHTA and CDR2 FQGNSA.

The chain uses TRBV5-1 and TRBJ2-5; 10 nucleotides line up with TRBD2. The CDR3 sequence is 13 residues long. The germline V gene has CDR1 SGHRS and CDR2 YFSETQ. After removal of 4 bases from V and 5 bases from J, the junction contained 2 bases not matched to a gene. The DNA for the CDR3 is TGCGCCAGCAGCCATAGCGGGGGGGAGACCCAGTACTTC. It is translated as CASSHSGGETQYF.

The chain carries TRBV9 and TRBJ1-5; 9 nucleotides line up with TRBD1. The CDR3 has 14 amino acids. V gave up 4 bases and J gave up 7 bases; unmatched junction bases: 6. Per germline, CDR1 SGDLS and CDR2 YYNGEE. The CDR3 DNA reads TGTGCCAGCAGCCGGGACAGGGCCGGCCAGCCCCAGCATTTT. Its protein product is CASSRDRAGQPQHF.

This clone was counted a single time. The chain employs TRBV28 and TRBJ1-1; TRBD1 agrees at 7 bases. This CDR3 comprises 13 residues. CDR1 is MDHEN, CDR2 SYDVKM, per germline. V was clipped by 5 bases and J by 6 bases; unmatched bases: 6. The DNA of the CDR3 is TGTGCCAGCAGTACAGGGGTGAGGGCTGAAGCTTTCTTT. This sequence encodes CASSTGVRAEAFF.

Here the CDR3 reads CASGSGQGGETQYF. In DNA form, the CDR3 reads TGTGCTAGTGGTTCGGGACAAGGGGGAGAGACCCAGTACTTC. The chain joins TRBV12-5 to TRBJ2-5; possibly TRBD1 for D (6 bases). Trimming cost V 4 bases and J 4 bases, with 13 bases left between them. CDR1 is LGHNT, CDR2 FRNRAP, per germline. This CDR3 region has 14 residues.

J is TRBJ2-3 and V is TRBV4-2; weak D call: TRBD2 (6 bases). Germline V gives CDR1 LGHNA, CDR2 YNFKEQ. Trimming removed 5 bases from V and 1 base from J, with 13 bases in between. The CDR3 length is 15 residues. CDR3 DNA: TGTGCCAGCAGCGCGACGAGCGGGCGCACAGATACGCAGTATTTT. The encoded protein is CASSATSGRTDTQYF.

This clone came up once. A junction end diverges from the germline sequence, so it may reflect a read error. This chain uses TRBV27 with TRBJ1-1; TRBD1 agrees at 9 bases. In germline, CDR1 is MNHEY, CDR2 SMNVEV (reference sequence). The CDR3 has 14 amino acids. CDR3 loop: CASSLGQGTPIWSF. DNA of the CDR3: TGTGCCAGCAGCCTAGGACAGGGGACGCCAATATGGTCTTTT.

This chain connects TRBV4-2 to TRBJ2-3, with a possible D match to TRBD2 (6 bases). Trimming stripped 4 bases from V and 1 base from J, with 15 bases between. Germline V gives CDR1 LGHNA, CDR2 YNFKEQ. The CDR3 totals 16 residues. CDR3 nucleotide sequence: TGTGCCAGCAGCCCCGGGGCGGGGTCTCGCACAGATACGCAGTATTTT. Residues: CASSPGAGSRTDTQYF.

This rearrangement joins TRBV10-3 to TRBJ1-3; 9 bases fit TRBD1. Germline values: CDR1 ENHRY, CDR2 SYGVKD. The ends lost 6 bases at V and 3 bases at J; junction bases unmatched: 0. The CDR3 is 13 amino acids. The CDR3 coding sequence is TGTGCCATCAGGGACAGGGGTGGAAACACCATATATTTT. Its protein is CAIRDRGGNTIYF.

There are a few counts of this clone. Here the CDR3 DNA reads TGTGCCAGCAGGGGGGGGTGGAATGAAAAACTGTTTTTT. It translates to CASRGGWNEKLFF. J is TRBJ1-4 and V is TRBV7-8; D is possibly TRBD1 (5 bases). Germline V gene data show CDR1 as SGHVS and CDR2 as FQNEAQ. V was shortened by 6 bases and J by 5 bases, with 10 bases between the two germline ends. The CDR3 is made up of 13 amino acids.

The rearrangement uses TRBV2 and TRBJ1-5, with D uncertain. The V gene lost 4 bases and the J gene lost 6 bases, with 22 bases spanning the gap. The CDR3 covers 17 residues. Germline lookup yields CDR1 SNHLY and CDR2 FYNNEI. CDR3 residues: CASSGPTIVRWRQPQHF. CDR3 nucleotides: TGTGCCAGCAGTGGACCTACTATTGTCCGTTGGCGTCAGCCCCAGCATTTT.

The chain combines TRBV7-2 with TRBJ1-6; 7 bases line up with TRBD1. CDR1 and CDR2 from the germline V gene are SGHTA and FQGNSA. With V trimmed by 1 base and J by 7 bases, 4 bases remained unmatched. The CDR3 consists of 15 residues. The CDR3 loop reads CASSLGGTVNSPLHF. DNA of the CDR3: TGTGCCAGCAGCTTAGGCGGGACAGTCAATTCACCCCTCCACTTT.

This rearrangement joins TRBV6-1 to TRBJ2-3; 13 bases agree with TRBD2. The CDR3 runs to 17 residues. Germline V gene lookup returns CDR1 MNHNS and CDR2 SASEGT. V shed 3 bases and J 0 bases; nucleotides not matched to a gene: 3. CDR3 nucleotide sequence: TGTGCCAGCAGTGACGTGACTAGCGGGAGGAGCACAGATACGCAGTATTTT. Its translation is CASSDVTSGRSTDTQYF.

The chain links TRBV30 to TRBJ2-1, with 7 bases that match TRBD2. This CDR3 is built from 13 residues. CDR1 is GTSNPN, CDR2 SVGIG, per germline (reference sequence). J was trimmed by 4 bases and V by 2 bases; bases with no gene match: 2. CDR3 sequence (DNA): TGTGCCTGGAGTCTAGCGGAGTACAATGAGCAGTTCTTC. It codes for CAWSLAEYNEQFF. Supplemented by reference TRBV30 and TRBJ2-1, the full variable domain reads SQTIHQWPATLVQPVGSPLSLECTVEGTSNPNLYWYRQAAGRGLQLLFYSVGIGQISSEVPQNLSASRPQDRQFILSSKKLLLSDSGFYLCAWSLAEYNEQFFGPGTRLTVL.

The chain uses TRBV28 and TRBJ2-2, with D tentatively TRBD2 (6 bases). Trimming took 6 bases from V and 4 from J, leaving 15 bases between them. The CDR3 contains 15 residues. CDR1 is MDHEN, CDR2 SYDVKM, per germline. This CDR3 reads CASSRSGSGTGELFF. CDR3 in DNA: TGTGCCAGCAGCCGTAGCGGTTCGGGCACCGGGGAGCTGTTTTTT.

This chain connects TRBV11-1 to TRBJ2-7; the match to TRBD2 covers 7 bases. Trimming cost V 5 bases and J 0 bases; bases outside gene matches: 13. The germline V gene encodes CDR1 SGHAT and CDR2 FQDESV (reference sequence). CDR3 length equals 17 residues. CDR3: CASSTRGAGFSSYEQYF. In DNA form, the CDR3 reads TGTGCCAGCAGCACTAGGGGAGCGGGGTTTAGCTCCTACGAGCAGTACTTC.

The CDR3 here is CASSQGLLAGPVLPQYF. CDR3 sequence (DNA): TGTGCCAGCAGCCAGGGACTTCTAGCGGGGCCGGTTTTGCCGCAGTATTTT. J is TRBJ2-3 and V is TRBV4-2; 9 bases are a match to TRBD2. V gave up 3 bases and J gave up 10 bases; unmatched junction bases: 17. Germline values: CDR1 LGHNA, CDR2 YNFKEQ. The length of the CDR3 is 17 residues.

The V and J genes are TRBV23-1 and TRBJ1-2; a possible D gene is TRBD1 (6 bases). TRBV23-1 is known as an ORF, though its function is uncertain. Trimming removed 11 bases from V and 8 bases from J, with 24 bases in between. The CDR3 is made up of 14 amino acids. CDR3 region: CAVSTGRYVGGYTF. The DNA of the CDR3 is TGCGCCGTAAGCACAGGGAGATATGTGGGGGGCTACACCTTC.

This clone turned up a few times. Here the CDR3 reads CASSFKGQAHGYTF. CDR3 sequence (DNA): TGTGCCAGCAGCTTCAAAGGACAAGCCCATGGCTACACCTTC. The chain carries TRBV5-4 and TRBJ1-2, with D tentatively TRBD1 (5 bases). Germline CDR1 SGHNT, CDR2 YYREEE (reference sequence). V gave up 2 bases and J gave up 6 bases, with 14 bases separating them. The CDR3 contains 14 residues.

The rearrangement joins TRBV10-3 to TRBJ1-2, with 7 positions matching TRBD1. Trimming took 3 bases from V and 4 from J; bases not matched to a gene: 11. CDR1 and CDR2 (germline): ENHRY, SYGVKD. The CDR3 loop spans 16 amino acids. The CDR3 DNA reads as TGTGCCATCAGTGAAGGGCAGGGGGATGGGGGCTATGGCTACACCTTC. Translation: CAISEGQGDGGYGYTF.